A single sample gave rise to the 13 T cell receptor beta chains below, sequenced in a study of T cell repertoires in cytomegalovirus infection. In TCRdb, the reads were re-called with MiXCR into one record per CDR3 protein. The sample records some 700,000 distinct CDR3 sequences, 35% being singletons. Sequenced input: PBMCs. The origin of the receptors is a human donor in good health (CMV status not recorded). Some clones in this sample may be carry-over from other donors' samples.

In its sample, this clonotype was seen many times. This chain uses TRBV7-2 with TRBJ1-3; D is undetermined. Germline V gene data show CDR1 as SGHTA and CDR2 as FQGNSA. With 5 bases removed from V and 0 bases from J, the gap between germline ends came to 11 bases. The CDR3 has 15 residues. The CDR3: CASSRRGVSGNTIYF. DNA of the CDR3: TGTGCCAGCAGCCGCCGGGGTGTCTCTGGAAACACCATATATTTT.

This chain uses TRBV6-2 or TRBV6-3 with TRBJ1-1; the D is unclear. In germline, CDR1 is MNHEY, CDR2 SVGEGT. The CDR3 consists of 12 residues. V lost 0 bases and J 8 bases, leaving 7 bases between the germline ends. CDR3 sequence: CASSYSTVEAFF. The CDR3 DNA reads as TGTGCCAGCAGTTACTCGACGGTAGAAGCTTTCTTT.

Only a few counts were recorded for this clonotype. V is TRBV6-1 and J is TRBJ1-4; possibly TRBD1 for D (5 bases). The germline gives CDR1 MNHNS, CDR2 SASEGT. V gave up 6 bases and J gave up 0 bases, with 23 bases separating them. The CDR3 covers 19 residues. CDR3 nucleotides: TGTGCCAGCAGCCGTCCGGGACTCTTTCTGGCTGCAACTAATGAAAAACTGTTTTTT. Its protein is CASSRPGLFLAATNEKLFF.

J is TRBJ1-2 and V is TRBV12-3 or TRBV12-4; D might be TRBD1 (6 bases). The V end was cut by 5 bases, the J end by 2 bases, with 15 bases between. The CDR3 length is 15 residues. CDR3 loop: CASSNGGRGNYGYTF. The CDR3 coding sequence is TGTGCCAGCAGTAACGGGGGGCGGGGAAACTATGGCTACACCTTC.

The genes are TRBV12-3 or TRBV12-4 and TRBJ1-1; D possibly corresponds to TRBD1 (5 bases). Trimming pared 9 bases from V and 3 bases from J, leaving 14 bases between. This CDR3 contains 13 residues. Written as DNA, the CDR3 is TGTGCCAGTAGGAAAGGGGTGGACACTGAAGCTTTCTTT. It translates to CASRKGVDTEAFF.

This clonotype was counted a few times. The rearrangement links TRBV19 to TRBJ1-1; no clear D. This CDR3 is built from 11 residues. CDR1 is LNHDA and CDR2 is SQIVND in the germline V gene (reference sequence). V shed 6 bases and J shed 8 bases, with 10 bases lying between them. DNA for the CDR3: TGTGCCAGTAGATCGGAGCTAGAAGCTTTCTTT. Translating gives CASRSELEAFF.

This clonotype was seen a handful of times. The chain combines TRBV29-1 with TRBJ1-2; tentatively, D is TRBD1 (6 bases). Germline CDR1 is SQVTM and CDR2 is ANQGSEA. CDR3 length: 12 residues. V was shortened by 7 bases and J by 7 bases, with 16 bases between the two germline ends. CDR3 nucleotides: TGCAGCGGCTCCACCAACAGGGCTGGCTACACCTTC. This codes for CSGSTNRAGYTF. The whole variable domain, filled in from reference TRBV29-1 and TRBJ1-2, reads SAVISQKPSRDICQRGTSLTIQCQVDSQVTMMFWYRQQPGQSLTLIATANQGSEATYESGFVIDKFPISRPNLTFSTLTVSNMSPEDSSIYLCSGSTNRAGYTFGSGTRLTVV.

As regards this clonotype: A read error may account for a junction end that differs from germline. This chain connects TRBV10-3 to TRBJ1-6, with TRBD1 matching over 8 bases. Germline-derived CDR1 and CDR2 are ENHRY and SYGVKD. This CDR3 has 15 amino acids. The CDR3 DNA follows: TGTGACATCACCGATGGGGACAGGTATAATTCACCCCTCCACTTT. Protein: CDITDGDRYNSPLHF.

In this sample, this clonotype turned up a few times. The chain joins TRBV29-1 to TRBJ2-7, with D perhaps matching TRBD2 (6 bases). The CDR3 is 12 residues long. CDR1 and CDR2 from the germline V gene are SQVTM and ANQGSEA. Trimming removed 4 bases from V and 1 base from J, with 8 bases in between. The CDR3 loop is CSVGRVSYEQYF. Written as DNA, the CDR3 is TGCAGCGTTGGGAGGGTTTCCTACGAGCAGTACTTC.

The CDR3 sequence: CASSLEGMNTGELFF. The CDR3 nucleotides read TGTGCCAGCTCACTCGAAGGGATGAACACCGGGGAGCTGTTTTTT. The rearrangement joins TRBV18 to TRBJ2-2; D is unresolved. Between the trimmed V and J ends, which lost 4 bases and 1 base, there was a span of 10 bases. The germline gives CDR1 KGHSH, CDR2 LQKENI. CDR3 length: 15 amino acids.

This clonotype appeared once. The genes are TRBV20-1 and TRBJ1-2; D unclear. Germline lookup yields CDR1 DFQATT and CDR2 SNEGSKA (reference sequence). The length of the CDR3 is 8 residues. CDR3 coding DNA: TGCAGAGCCGGCCCCTACACCTTC. Its protein is CRAGPYTF.

CDR3 nucleotide sequence: TGTGCCAGCAGTTTAGATGAGCGGGCCTACAATGAGCAGTTCTTC. It encodes CASSLDERAYNEQFF. V gene TRBV27 combines with J gene TRBJ2-1; D might be TRBD2 (6 bases). Germline values: CDR1 MNHEY, CDR2 SMNVEV (reference sequence). Trimming removed 2 bases from V and 2 bases from J, with 10 bases in between. The CDR3 loop spans 15 amino acids.

The chain employs TRBV5-1 and TRBJ1-1; D not certain. The ends were cut back, 1 base at V and 6 bases at J, with 16 bases in the middle. This CDR3 spans 15 amino acids. Germline lookup yields CDR1 SGHRS and CDR2 YFSETQ. CDR3 residues: CASSLQVTRESEAFF. The DNA for the CDR3 is TGCGCCAGCAGCTTGCAAGTTACGCGAGAATCTGAAGCTTTCTTT.